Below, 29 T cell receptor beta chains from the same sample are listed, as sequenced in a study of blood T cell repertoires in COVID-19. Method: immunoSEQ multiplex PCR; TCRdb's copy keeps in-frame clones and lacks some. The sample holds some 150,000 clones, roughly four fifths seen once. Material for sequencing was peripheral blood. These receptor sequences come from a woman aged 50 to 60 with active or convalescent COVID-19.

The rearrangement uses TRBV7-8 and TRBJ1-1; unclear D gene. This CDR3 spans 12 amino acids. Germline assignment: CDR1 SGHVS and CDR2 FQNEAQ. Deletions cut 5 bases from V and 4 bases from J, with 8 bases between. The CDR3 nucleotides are TGTGCCAGCAGCCCCCCCTCCACTGAAGCTTTCTTT. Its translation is CASSPPSTEAFF. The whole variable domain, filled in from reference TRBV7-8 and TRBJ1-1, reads GAGVSQSPRYKVAKRGQDVALRCDPISGHVSLFWYQQALGQGPEFLTYFQNEAQLDKSGLPSDRFFAERPEGSVSTLKIQRTQQEDSAVYLCASSPPSTEAFFGQGTRLTVV.

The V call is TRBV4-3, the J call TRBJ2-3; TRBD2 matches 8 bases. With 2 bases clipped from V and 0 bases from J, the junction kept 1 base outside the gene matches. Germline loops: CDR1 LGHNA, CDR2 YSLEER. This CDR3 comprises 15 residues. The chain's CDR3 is CASSQSSGSTDTQYF. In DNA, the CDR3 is TGCGCCAGCAGCCAATCTAGCGGGAGCACAGATACGCAGTATTTT.

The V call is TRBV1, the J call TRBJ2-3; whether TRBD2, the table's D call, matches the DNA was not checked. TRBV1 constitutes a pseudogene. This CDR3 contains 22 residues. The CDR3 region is CTSSQALPSGRGAHTHTDTQYF. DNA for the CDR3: TGCACCAGCAGCCAAGCACTACCGAGCGGGAGGGGGGCACACACACACACAGATACGCAGTATTTT.

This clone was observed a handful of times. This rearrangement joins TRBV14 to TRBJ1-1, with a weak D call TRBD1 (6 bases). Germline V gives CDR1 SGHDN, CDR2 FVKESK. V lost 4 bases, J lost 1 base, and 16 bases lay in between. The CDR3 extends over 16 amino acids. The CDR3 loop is CASSPLSGTQNTEAFF. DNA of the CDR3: TGTGCCAGCAGCCCCCTCTCCGGGACACAGAACACTGAAGCTTTCTTT.

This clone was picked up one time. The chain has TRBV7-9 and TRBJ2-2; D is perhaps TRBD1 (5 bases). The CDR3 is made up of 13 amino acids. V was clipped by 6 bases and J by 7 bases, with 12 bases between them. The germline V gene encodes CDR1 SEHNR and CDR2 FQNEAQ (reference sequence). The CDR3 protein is CASSLQGYGELFF. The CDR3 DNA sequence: TGTGCCAGCAGTCTTCAGGGCTACGGGGAGCTGTTTTTT.

The CDR3 region is CATRGARQGVGYTF. The CDR3 DNA is TGTGCCACCAGGGGGGCCAGACAGGGCGTTGGCTACACCTTC. The V and J genes are TRBV15 and TRBJ1-2; 7 positions match TRBD1. CDR3 length: 14 amino acids. V was pared by 6 bases and J by 7 bases, with 11 bases of the junction left unmatched. Germline CDR1 reads LNHNV; CDR2 reads YYDKDF (reference sequence).

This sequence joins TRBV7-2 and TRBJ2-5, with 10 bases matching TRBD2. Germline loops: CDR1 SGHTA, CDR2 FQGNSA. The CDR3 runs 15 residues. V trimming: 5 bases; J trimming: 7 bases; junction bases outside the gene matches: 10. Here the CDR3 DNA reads TGTGCCAGCAGCGCCCGTAGCGGGGGGTTCGTGACCCAGTACTTC. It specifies CASSARSGGFVTQYF.

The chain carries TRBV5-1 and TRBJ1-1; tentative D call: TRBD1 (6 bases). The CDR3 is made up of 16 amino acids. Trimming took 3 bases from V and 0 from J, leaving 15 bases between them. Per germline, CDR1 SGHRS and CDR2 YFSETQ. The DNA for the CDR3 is TGCGCCAGCAGCTCTTCTTCACAGGGCCTGAACACTGAAGCTTTCTTT. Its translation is CASSSSSQGLNTEAFF.

CDR3 nucleotides: TGTGCCAGTAGTATGAATTCAATCGGGACAGGGATCAATCAGCCCCAGCATTTT. Encoded protein: CASSMNSIGTGINQPQHF. The chain couples TRBV19 to TRBJ1-5; 9 positions match TRBD1. CDR1 LNHDA and CDR2 SQIVND come from the germline V gene (reference sequence). Trimming at V came to 3 bases and at J to 3 bases, leaving 12 bases not matched to a gene. This CDR3 comprises 18 residues.

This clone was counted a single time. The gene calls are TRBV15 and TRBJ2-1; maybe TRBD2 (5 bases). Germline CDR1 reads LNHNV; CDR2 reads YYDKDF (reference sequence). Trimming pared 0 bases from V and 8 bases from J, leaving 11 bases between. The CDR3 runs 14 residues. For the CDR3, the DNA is TGTGCCACCAGCAGAGATCTAGCCGGCGATGAGCAGTTCTTC. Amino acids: CATSRDLAGDEQFF.

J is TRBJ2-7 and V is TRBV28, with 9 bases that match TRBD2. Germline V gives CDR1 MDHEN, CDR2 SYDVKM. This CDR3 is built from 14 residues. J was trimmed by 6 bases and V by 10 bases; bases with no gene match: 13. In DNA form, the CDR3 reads TGTGCCATCCGCGATAGCGGGAGCGTTCCCGAGCAGTACTTC. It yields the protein CAIRDSGSVPEQYF.

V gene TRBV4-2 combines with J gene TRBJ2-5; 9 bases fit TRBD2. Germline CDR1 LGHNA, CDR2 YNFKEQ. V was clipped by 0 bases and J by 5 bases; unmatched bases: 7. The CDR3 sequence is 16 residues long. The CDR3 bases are TGTGCCAGCAGCCAAGATGGTAGCGGGAGAGGGGAGACCCAGTACTTC. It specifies CASSQDGSGRGETQYF.

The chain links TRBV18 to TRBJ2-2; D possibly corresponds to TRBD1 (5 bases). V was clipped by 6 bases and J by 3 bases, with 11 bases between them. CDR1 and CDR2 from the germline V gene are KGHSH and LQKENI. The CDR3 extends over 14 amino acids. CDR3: CASSRDSDTGELFF. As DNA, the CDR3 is TGTGCCAGCTCCCGCGACAGCGACACCGGGGAGCTGTTTTTT.

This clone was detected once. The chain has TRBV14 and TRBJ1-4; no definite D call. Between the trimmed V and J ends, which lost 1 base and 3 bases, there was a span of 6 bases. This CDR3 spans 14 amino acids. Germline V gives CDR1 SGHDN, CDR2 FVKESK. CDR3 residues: CASSQVQANEKLFF. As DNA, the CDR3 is TGTGCCAGCAGCCAAGTGCAGGCTAATGAAAAACTGTTTTTT.

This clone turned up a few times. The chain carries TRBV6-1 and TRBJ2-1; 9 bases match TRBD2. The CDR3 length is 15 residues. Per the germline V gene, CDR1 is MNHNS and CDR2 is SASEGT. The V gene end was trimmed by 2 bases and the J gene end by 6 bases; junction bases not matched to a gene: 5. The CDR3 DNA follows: TGTGCCAGCAGTGAACCGGGACTAGCTGGCAATGAGCAGTTCTTC. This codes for CASSEPGLAGNEQFF.

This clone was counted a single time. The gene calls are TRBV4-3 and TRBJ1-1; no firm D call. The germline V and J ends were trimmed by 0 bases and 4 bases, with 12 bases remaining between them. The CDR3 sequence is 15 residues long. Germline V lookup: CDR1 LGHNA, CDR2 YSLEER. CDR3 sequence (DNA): TGCGCCAGCAGCCAAGATTGGGTAGAGGTCACTGAAGCTTTCTTT. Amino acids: CASSQDWVEVTEAFF.

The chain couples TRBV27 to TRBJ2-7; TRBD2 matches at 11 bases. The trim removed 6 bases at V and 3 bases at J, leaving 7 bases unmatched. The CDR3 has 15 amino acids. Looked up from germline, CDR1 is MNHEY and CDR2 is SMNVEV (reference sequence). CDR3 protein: CASSPLTSGSYEQYF. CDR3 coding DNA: TGTGCCAGCAGCCCTCTAACTAGCGGGAGCTACGAGCAGTACTTC.

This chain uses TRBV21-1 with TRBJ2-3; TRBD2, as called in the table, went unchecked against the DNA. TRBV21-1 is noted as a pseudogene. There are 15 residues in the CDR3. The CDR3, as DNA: TGTGCCAGCAGCGCCGGGGGGAGTTCGACAGATACGCAGTATTTT. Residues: CASSAGGSSTDTQYF.

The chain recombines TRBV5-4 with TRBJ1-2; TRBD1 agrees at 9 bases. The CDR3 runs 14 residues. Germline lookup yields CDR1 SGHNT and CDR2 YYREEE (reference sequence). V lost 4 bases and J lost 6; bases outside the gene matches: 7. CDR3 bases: TGTGCCAGCAGCATGGACAGGGGAAGTAATGGCTACACCTTC. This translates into CASSMDRGSNGYTF.

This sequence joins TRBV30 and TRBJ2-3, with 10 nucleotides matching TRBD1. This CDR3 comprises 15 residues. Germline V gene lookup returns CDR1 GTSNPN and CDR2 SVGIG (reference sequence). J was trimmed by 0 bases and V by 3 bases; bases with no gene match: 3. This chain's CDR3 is CAWRGDRGSTDTQYF. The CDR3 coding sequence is TGTGCCTGGAGGGGGGACAGGGGAAGCACAGATACGCAGTATTTT.

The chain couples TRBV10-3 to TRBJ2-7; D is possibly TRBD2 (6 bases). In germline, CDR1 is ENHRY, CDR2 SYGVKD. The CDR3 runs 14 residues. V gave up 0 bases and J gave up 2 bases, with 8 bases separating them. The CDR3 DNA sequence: TGTGCCATCAGTGAGTCACTAGCCGCCTACGAGCAGTACTTC. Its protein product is CAISESLAAYEQYF.

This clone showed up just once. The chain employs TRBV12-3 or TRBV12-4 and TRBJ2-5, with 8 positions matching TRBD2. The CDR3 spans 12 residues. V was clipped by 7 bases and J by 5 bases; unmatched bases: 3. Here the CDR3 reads CASNPGGETQYF. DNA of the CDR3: TGTGCCAGCAACCCGGGAGGGGAGACCCAGTACTTC.

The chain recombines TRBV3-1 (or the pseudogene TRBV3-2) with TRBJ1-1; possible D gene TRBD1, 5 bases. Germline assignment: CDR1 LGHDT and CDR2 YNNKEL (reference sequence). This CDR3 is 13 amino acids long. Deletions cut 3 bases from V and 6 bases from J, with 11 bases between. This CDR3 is CASSHRPGAEAFF. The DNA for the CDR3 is TGTGCCAGCAGCCACCGGCCGGGGGCTGAAGCTTTCTTT.

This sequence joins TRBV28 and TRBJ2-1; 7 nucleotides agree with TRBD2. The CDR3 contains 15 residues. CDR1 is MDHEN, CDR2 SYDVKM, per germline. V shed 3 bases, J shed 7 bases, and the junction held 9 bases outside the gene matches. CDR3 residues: CASSLPSGNSNEQFF. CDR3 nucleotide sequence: TGTGCCAGCAGTTTGCCTAGCGGTAATAGTAATGAGCAGTTCTTC.

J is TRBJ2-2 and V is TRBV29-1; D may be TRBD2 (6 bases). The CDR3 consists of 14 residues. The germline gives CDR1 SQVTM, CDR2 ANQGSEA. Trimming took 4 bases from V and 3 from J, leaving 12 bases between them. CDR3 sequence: CSVAWGVDTGELFF. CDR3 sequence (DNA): TGCAGCGTTGCGTGGGGGGTAGACACCGGGGAGCTGTTTTTT.

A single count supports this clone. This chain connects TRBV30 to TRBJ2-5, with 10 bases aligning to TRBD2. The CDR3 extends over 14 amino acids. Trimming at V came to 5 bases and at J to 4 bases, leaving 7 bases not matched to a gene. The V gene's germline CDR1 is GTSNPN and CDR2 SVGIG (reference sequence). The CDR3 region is CAWSSGLAAETQYF. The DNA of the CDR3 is TGTGCCTGGTCTTCCGGACTAGCGGCAGAGACCCAGTACTTC.

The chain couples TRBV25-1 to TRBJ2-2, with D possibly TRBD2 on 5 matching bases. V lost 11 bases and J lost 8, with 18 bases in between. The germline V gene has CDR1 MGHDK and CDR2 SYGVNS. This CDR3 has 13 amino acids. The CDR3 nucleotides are TGTGCCGTCCGTAACGGGGTGTATGGGGAGCTGTTTTTT. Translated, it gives CAVRNGVYGELFF. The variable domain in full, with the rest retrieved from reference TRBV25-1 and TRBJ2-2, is EADIYQTPRYLVIGTGKKITLECSQTMGHDKMYWYQQDPGMELHLIHYSYGVNSTEKGDLSSESTVSRIRTEHFPLTLESARPSHTSQYLCAVRNGVYGELFFGEGSRLTVL.

CDR3 residues: CASSYGAGQLIYGYTF. For the CDR3, the DNA is TGTGCCAGCAGTTACGGGGCGGGACAGTTAATATATGGCTACACCTTC. The chain uses TRBV6-5 and TRBJ1-2; 7 bases map to TRBD1. CDR3 length: 16 amino acids. After removal of 2 bases from V and 5 bases from J, the junction contained 11 bases not matched to a gene. Germline V lookup: CDR1 MNHEY, CDR2 SVGAGI.

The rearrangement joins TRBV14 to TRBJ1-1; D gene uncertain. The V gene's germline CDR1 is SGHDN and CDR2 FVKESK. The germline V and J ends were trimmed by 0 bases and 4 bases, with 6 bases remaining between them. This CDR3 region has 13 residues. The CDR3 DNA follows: TGTGCCAGCAGCCAAGATGAGGGCACTGAAGCTTTCTTT. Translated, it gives CASSQDEGTEAFF.